Listed below are T cell receptor beta chains from one sample, sequenced in a study of human T cells and chemical hapten exposure. TCRdb reprocessed the RACE reads with MiXCR, giving one entry per CDR3 protein. The sample contains under 400,000 distinct CDR3 sequences, more than 4.5% of which appear only once. Specimen: whole blood, collected in connection with sensitization to the hapten diphenylcyclopropenone (DPC). Receptors were obtained from a woman in her 50s with alopecia areata. Some clones in this sample may be carry-over from other donors' samples. CDR3s include the opening cysteine and the closing phenylalanine or tryptophan. D genes are given only for firm matches. Size tells how often a clone was seen (once, few, many) or the class of an expanded clone, and some rows leave it out.

D gene	CDR3 length	clone size	V gene	J gene	CDR3 DNA	CDR3 protein
.	13	many	TRBV7-9	TRBJ1-1	TGTGCCAGCAGCGCGGACGGTGGCGCTGAAGCTTTCTTT	CASSADGGAEAFF
TRBD1	16	.	TRBV28	TRBJ2-7	TGTGCCAGCAGTTCCATCTACAGGGGGACGACCCACGAGCAGTACTTC	CASSSIYRGTTHEQYF
TRBD1	16	many	TRBV10-2	TRBJ2-3	TGCGCCAGCAGTGTCGGTATAGACAGGGGCACAGATACGCAGTATTTT	CASSVGIDRGTDTQYF
TRBD2	18	many	TRBV7-9	TRBJ2-7	TGTGCCAGCAGCCCAGGGACTAGCGGGAGTGGGCCCACCTACGAGCAGTACTTC	CASSPGTSGSGPTYEQYF
.	13	few	TRBV9	TRBJ2-7	TGTGCCAGCAGCGTAGAGGATACGTACGAGCAGTACTTC	CASSVEDTYEQYF
.	15	.	TRBV9	TRBJ2-2	TGTGCCAGCAGCGCTGACGGGAGCGGAACCGGGGAGCTGTTTTTT	CASSADGSGTGELFF
.	14	many	TRBV10-1	TRBJ2-7	TGCGCCACCTCACGGGGGGCCGGGTCCGGGGAGCAGTACTTC	CATSRGAGSGEQYF
.	16	.	TRBV4-3	TRBJ2-5	TGCGCCAGCAGCCTTACCGGGACTGGACAGCAAGAGACCCAGTACTTC	CASSLTGTGQQETQYF
TRBD1	15	.	TRBV13	TRBJ2-7	TGTGCCAGCAGCTCGTGGGGGACAGGGACCTACGAGCAGTACTTC	CASSSWGTGTYEQYF
TRBD2	15	.	TRBV12-3/TRBV12-4	TRBJ2-1	TGTGCCAGCAGTTTGGCCCTAGCGGGAGCGGATGAGCAGTTCTTC	CASSLALAGADEQFF
.	14	many	TRBV20-1	TRBJ2-1	TGCAGTGCTAGAAGCGCTAGCTCCTACAATGAGCAGTTCTTC	CSARSASSYNEQFF
.	14	.	TRBV7-6	TRBJ2-1	TGTGCCAGCAGCTTAGTAGTCAGGGGAGATGAGCAGTTCTTC	CASSLVVRGDEQFF
TRBD1	14	.	TRBV28	TRBJ1-2	TGTGCCAGCAGTTGGACAGGGGGCGCGGAAGGCTACACCTTC	CASSWTGGAEGYTF
.	18	.	TRBV7-2	TRBJ2-6	TGTGCCAGCAGCATAAGGCCAGGGGCTAGCTCTGGGGCCAACGTCCTGACTTTC	CASSIRPGASSGANVLTF
.	13	few	TRBV2	TRBJ2-6	TGTGCCAGCAGGGGAGGAGGGGCCAACGTCCTGACTTTC	CASRGGGANVLTF
.	13	.	TRBV6-2/TRBV6-3	TRBJ2-1	TGTGCCAGCAGTTACTCCCACGGTAATGAGCAGTTCTTC	CASSYSHGNEQFF
.	15	.	TRBV20-1	TRBJ1-5	TGCAGTGCTAGCACCTGGGGGACGTTTTATCAGCCCCAGCATTTT	CSASTWGTFYQPQHF
.	12	many	TRBV20-1	TRBJ2-7	TGCAGTGCTACGGGGAACTCCTACGAGCAGTACTTC	CSATGNSYEQYF
.	12	.	TRBV28	TRBJ1-1	TGTGCCAGCAGCCCTCCGGTTACTGAAGCTTTCTTT	CASSPPVTEAFF
.	15	.	TRBV28	TRBJ2-1	TGTGCCAGCAGTCCGGGGGACACTGACTACAATGAGCAGTTCTTC	CASSPGDTDYNEQFF
.	13	few	TRBV6-6	TRBJ1-1	TGTGCCAGCAGTTATCAGATGAACACTGAAGCTTTCTTT	CASSYQMNTEAFF
.	15	many	TRBV5-1	TRBJ2-3	TGCGCCAGCAGCTTGGGCCAGGGTCTCACAGATACGCAGTATTTT	CASSLGQGLTDTQYF
.	13	many	TRBV7-2	TRBJ2-5	TGTGCCAGCAGCCCGGAGAACCAAGAGACCCAGTACTTC	CASSPENQETQYF
TRBD2	14	.	TRBV6-2/TRBV6-3	TRBJ2-7	TGTGCCAGCGGGACTAGCGGGAGTGCGTACGAGCAGTACTTC	CASGTSGSAYEQYF
TRBD1	15	many	TRBV20-1	TRBJ1-1	TGCAGTGCTAGAGATCCGAGGACAGGGTGGACTGAAGCTTTCTTT	CSARDPRTGWTEAFF
.	15	.	TRBV5-8	TRBJ1-5	TGTGCCAGCAGCCCGGGCCAGTTAAGCAATCAGCCCCAGCATTTT	CASSPGQLSNQPQHF
TRBD1	16	many	TRBV3-1	TRBJ2-1	TGTGCCAGCAGCCAAGATACAGGGGGGTCCTACAATGAGCAGTTCTTC	CASSQDTGGSYNEQFF
.	13	.	TRBV11-2	TRBJ2-7	TGTGCCAGCAGCTTAGCACAGAACTACGAGCAGTACTTC	CASSLAQNYEQYF
TRBD2	14	many	TRBV7-9	TRBJ2-1	TGTGCCAGCAGCCCACTAGCGCCATACAATGAGCAGTTCTTC	CASSPLAPYNEQFF
.	13	many	TRBV30	TRBJ2-3	TGTGCCTGGCGGAGCCCCGGCACAGATACGCAGTATTTT	CAWRSPGTDTQYF
TRBD1	17	many	TRBV6-1	TRBJ2-1	TGTGCCAGCAGTCAGTCAACCTGGACAGGGGTATACAATGAGCAGTTCTTC	CASSQSTWTGVYNEQFF
TRBD1	14	few	TRBV2	TRBJ2-5	TGTGCCAGCAGCTTTGACAGGGGAAAAGAGACCCAGTACTTC	CASSFDRGKETQYF
.	15	.	TRBV6-5	TRBJ1-4	TGTGCCAGCAGTTACTCGCAGACGCCTAATGAAAAACTGTTTTTT	CASSYSQTPNEKLFF
.	14	many	TRBV7-9	TRBJ1-3	TGTGCCAGCAGCTTAGTCAACTCTGGAAACACCATATATTTT	CASSLVNSGNTIYF
TRBD2	17	many	TRBV5-5	TRBJ2-5	TGTGCCAGCAGCCCGAGACTAGCGGGAGGTAATCAAGAGACCCAGTACTTC	CASSPRLAGGNQETQYF
.	12	many	TRBV21-1	TRBJ1-4	TGTGCCACAGGGACACCCAATGAAAAACTGTTTTTT	CATGTPNEKLFF
.	14	.	TRBV21-1	TRBJ2-2	TGTGCCAGCAGCCCCCTTGAAGAACCCGGGGAGCTGTTTTTT	CASSPLEEPGELFF
.	10	many	TRBV29-1	TRBJ2-7	TGCAGCGTTGCGGGGGACGAGCAGTACTTC	CSVAGDEQYF
TRBD1	16	.	TRBV24-1	TRBJ2-3	TGTGCCACCAGTGATTCGGGACAGACAGGCACAGATACGCAGTATTTT	CATSDSGQTGTDTQYF
.	13	.	TRBV2	TRBJ1-2	TGTGCCAGCAGTGGAGGGATATCGTATGGCTACACCTTC	CASSGGISYGYTF
TRBD2	15	many	TRBV9	TRBJ2-3	TGTGCCAGCAGCGAGGGACTAGTGCCGCCATATACGCAGTATTTT	CASSEGLVPPYTQYF
.	13	.	TRBV5-6	TRBJ1-1	TGTGCCAGCAGCAGGGGCCCTAACACTGAAGCTTTCTTT	CASSRGPNTEAFF
.	12	.	TRBV3-1	TRBJ1-4	TGTGCCAGCAGCCAAGTGGGAGAAAAACTGTTTTTT	CASSQVGEKLFF
.	15	.	TRBV29-1	TRBJ1-4	TGCAGCGTTGAAGATTGGCAGGGAGGAAGTGAAAAACTGTTTTTT	CSVEDWQGGSEKLFF